This T cell receptor (beta chain) appears in the sequencing data of a study of ipilimumab plus nivolumab after autologous stem cell transplantation. From germline, CDR1 is MNHNY and CDR2 SVGAGI (reference sequence). CDR3 length equals 12 residues. V dropped 6 bases and J dropped 5 bases, with 10 bases sitting between them. Profiled with immunoSEQ multiplex PCR; TCRdb holds only in-frame clones, not every one. The sample has some 87,000 clones, about 83% seen once. Sequencing used PBMCs, obtained in a trial of ipilimumab plus nivolumab as post-transplant consolidation. This clonotype was obtained from a male donor with diffuse large B-cell lymphoma. The rearrangement uses TRBV6-6 and TRBJ1-2; no clear D. CDR3 in amino acids: CASSEIGYGYTF. Here the CDR3 DNA reads TGTGCCAGCAGCGAGATCGGATATGGCTACACCTTC.